This entry lists 27 T cell receptor beta chains sequenced from one sample in a study of blood T cell repertoires in COVID-19. Some clones are missing from TCRdb's copy, which holds only in-frame ones; the method was immunoSEQ multiplex PCR. The sample holds about 200,000 clones, 88% seen once. Sequencing used peripheral blood. Receptor source: a man aged 35-49 years with active or convalescent COVID-19.

This chain uses TRBV28 with TRBJ2-7; D not certain. The CDR3 contains 13 residues. V gave up 5 bases and J gave up 2 bases, with 10 bases separating them. The germline V gene has CDR1 MDHEN and CDR2 SYDVKM. In DNA form, the CDR3 reads TGTGCCAGCAGTCTGGAGTCCCCCTACGAGCAGTACTTC. This codes for CASSLESPYEQYF.

J is TRBJ1-2 and V is TRBV5-1; D is unclear. The germline V and J ends were trimmed by 3 bases and 8 bases, with 17 bases remaining between them. Germline V lookup: CDR1 SGHRS, CDR2 YFSETQ. The CDR3 is made up of 14 amino acids. This CDR3 reads CASSSPGPTGGYTF. CDR3 bases: TGCGCCAGCAGCTCCCCGGGTCCTACTGGCGGCTACACCTTC.

The CDR3 protein is CASSRLTSGNTIYF. For the CDR3, the DNA is TGTGCCAGCAGCAGACTTACATCTGGAAACACCATATATTTT. The chain carries TRBV7-2 and TRBJ1-3; D remains unclear. Germline values: CDR1 SGHTA, CDR2 FQGNSA. This CDR3 has 14 residues. V gave up 5 bases and J gave up 1 base, with 9 bases separating them.

The chain couples TRBV19 to TRBJ1-5; tentative D call: TRBD1 (5 bases). CDR3 length: 14 residues. Trimming pared 5 bases from V and 2 bases from J, leaving 10 bases between. The germline V gene has CDR1 LNHDA and CDR2 SQIVND (reference sequence). CDR3 residues: CASSLREGNQPQHF. The DNA for the CDR3 is TGTGCCAGTAGTCTCAGGGAAGGCAATCAGCCCCAGCATTTT.

The rearrangement joins TRBV19 to TRBJ1-2; 7 bases agree with TRBD1. CDR3 length: 14 amino acids. V lost 9 bases, J lost 3 bases, and 10 bases stayed unmatched. Germline V gene sequence: CDR1 LNHDA, CDR2 SQIVND (reference sequence). CDR3 in DNA: TGTGCCAGCGAAGAAAGGGGGCCGGACTATGGCTACACCTTC. It encodes CASEERGPDYGYTF.

The chain carries TRBV7-9 and TRBJ2-7, with D possibly matching TRBD1 (6 bases). Between the trimmed V and J ends, which lost 5 bases and 3 bases, there was a span of 17 bases. The CDR3 totals 15 residues. Per the germline V gene, CDR1 is SEHNR and CDR2 is FQNEAQ (reference sequence). DNA for the CDR3: TGTGCCAGCAGCCTCGACAGGTCAGTGGTCTACGAGCAGTACTTC. This encodes CASSLDRSVVYEQYF.

In its sample, this clone was seen many times. The chain joins TRBV25-1 to TRBJ2-2; 9 nucleotides line up with TRBD1. The CDR3 totals 14 residues. Trimming took 7 bases from V and 4 from J; bases not matched to a gene: 4. Germline V gene data show CDR1 as MGHDK and CDR2 as SYGVNS. CDR3 sequence: CASTGTGRTGELFF. CDR3 in DNA: TGTGCCAGCACCGGGACAGGGCGCACCGGGGAGCTGTTTTTT.

This clone was seen only a few times. The chain links TRBV19 to TRBJ1-1; D uncertain. Germline CDR1 and CDR2: LNHDA and SQIVND (reference sequence). V lost 2 bases and J 3 bases, leaving 13 bases between the germline ends. This CDR3 has 15 residues. The chain's CDR3 is CASSIYPGLDTEAFF. For the CDR3, the DNA is TGTGCCAGTAGTATATACCCGGGTTTGGACACTGAAGCTTTCTTT.

The chain links TRBV6-1 to TRBJ1-2; D ambiguous. V dropped 1 base and J dropped 4 bases, with 10 bases sitting between them. The CDR3 runs to 14 residues. Germline CDR1 is MNHNS and CDR2 is SASEGT. The CDR3 loop reads CASSEGRQLYGYTF. The CDR3 DNA sequence: TGTGCCAGCAGTGAAGGTCGCCAACTCTATGGCTACACCTTC.

This clone was observed once. V and J are TRBV5-1 and TRBJ2-7, with D perhaps matching TRBD1 (6 bases). The CDR3 has 15 amino acids. V was pared by 0 bases and J by 0 bases, with 10 bases between. CDR1 is SGHRS, CDR2 YFSETQ, per germline. This CDR3 is CASSLGGTTSYEQYF. DNA of the CDR3: TGCGCCAGCAGCTTGGGAGGGACAACCTCCTACGAGCAGTACTTC.

V is TRBV29-1 and J is TRBJ2-7; 11 bases align to TRBD2. The CDR3 has 14 amino acids. The V and J ends lost 6 bases and 9 bases, in that order; junction bases with no gene match: 13. Germline lookup yields CDR1 SQVTM and CDR2 ANQGSEA. The CDR3 DNA follows: TGCAGCGTGATAACCGGGACTAGCGGCTTTGGGCAGTACTTC. As protein: CSVITGTSGFGQYF.

This chain joins TRBV25-1 and TRBJ2-2, with 12 bases lining up with TRBD1. Unmatched junction bases numbered 6, after V lost 3 bases and J lost 7 bases. Germline assignment: CDR1 MGHDK and CDR2 SYGVNS. The CDR3 loop spans 16 amino acids. The CDR3 DNA is TGTGCCAGCAGTGACCCGGGACAGGGGGCTTTCGGGGAGCTGTTTTTT. This encodes CASSDPGQGAFGELFF.

The V gene is TRBV6-6, the J gene TRBJ1-6, with TRBD1 matching 7 bases. There are 15 residues in the CDR3. Germline trimming cut 0 bases from V and 7 bases from J; bases unmatched to any gene: 3. The germline CDR1 and CDR2 sequences are MNHNY and SVGAGI (reference sequence). CDR3 residues: CASSYSDRENSPLHF. The CDR3 nucleotides read TGTGCCAGCAGTTACTCAGACAGGGAGAATTCACCCCTCCACTTT.

This clone has just one count. The V call is TRBV2, the J call TRBJ2-3, with D perhaps TRBD2 (6 bases). The CDR3 is 15 residues long. Trimming pared 4 bases from V and 0 bases from J, leaving 11 bases between. Looked up from germline, CDR1 is SNHLY and CDR2 is FYNNEI. The CDR3 spells CASSVAVTSTDTQYF. The CDR3 bases are TGTGCCAGCAGTGTAGCGGTTACTAGCACAGATACGCAGTATTTT. Full variable domain (missing parts from reference TRBV2 and TRBJ2-3): EPEVTQTPSHQVTQMGQEVILRCVPISNHLYFYWYRQILGQKVEFLVSFYNNEISEKSEIFDDQFSVERPDGSNFTLKIRSTKLEDSAMYFCASSVAVTSTDTQYFGPGTRLTVL.

This clone was observed a single time. The chain recombines TRBV28 with TRBJ1-2; D is perhaps TRBD1 (5 bases). Trimming took 5 bases from V and 3 from J, leaving 13 bases between them. The CDR3 is 14 residues long. CDR1 and CDR2 (germline): MDHEN, SYDVKM. As DNA, the CDR3 is TGTGCCAGCAGTCTGGGGGGATTGGACTATGGCTACACCTTC. Its protein product is CASSLGGLDYGYTF.

The rearrangement joins TRBV4-3 to TRBJ2-1; TRBD2 matches 8 bases. The trim removed 0 bases at V and 8 bases at J, leaving 9 bases unmatched. The CDR3 spans 16 residues. CDR1 is LGHNA and CDR2 is YSLEER in the germline V gene. In nucleotides, the CDR3 is TGCGCCAGCAGCCAAGACGGGCTAGCGGGCGCGTATGAGCAGTTCTTC. Its translation: CASSQDGLAGAYEQFF.

There are a few counts of this clone. This chain joins TRBV7-9 and TRBJ1-1; D gene uncertain. Trimming pared 1 base from V and 6 bases from J, leaving 15 bases between. Germline V gene sequence: CDR1 SEHNR, CDR2 FQNEAQ (reference sequence). This CDR3 is 15 amino acids long. The DNA for the CDR3 is TGTGCCAGCAGCTTAGTGGCAGGTTTAGTCGCTGAAGCTTTCTTT. As protein: CASSLVAGLVAEAFF.

The J gene is TRBJ1-1, the V gene TRBV6-5, with D perhaps TRBD1 (6 bases). Germline-derived CDR1 and CDR2 are MNHEY and SVGAGI. CDR3 length: 13 residues. The V and J ends lost 7 bases and 8 bases respectively, with 17 bases between them. As DNA, the CDR3 is TGTGCCAGCACAGGCAGGGGAACCTTAGAAGCTTTCTTT. This encodes CASTGRGTLEAFF.

The chain couples TRBV7-2 to TRBJ2-1; 8 bases are a match to TRBD2. V gave up 5 bases and J gave up 4 bases; unmatched junction bases: 4. Germline loops: CDR1 SGHTA, CDR2 FQGNSA. This CDR3 spans 14 amino acids. The CDR3 DNA is TGTGCCAGCAGCAGAACTAGCGGTTACAATGAGCAGTTCTTC. Its protein is CASSRTSGYNEQFF. The variable domain in full, completed from reference TRBV7-2 and TRBJ2-1, reads GAGVSQSPSNKVTEKGKDVELRCDPISGHTALYWYRQSLGQGLEFLIYFQGNSAPDKSGLPSDRFSAERTGGSVSTLTIQRTQQEDSAVYLCASSRTSGYNEQFFGPGTRLTVL.

This chain links TRBV2 with TRBJ2-3, with a tentative D call TRBD1 (5 bases). CDR1 and CDR2 (germline): SNHLY, FYNNEI. Trimming took 7 bases from V and 0 from J, leaving 11 bases between them. The CDR3 has 14 residues. CDR3 amino acids: CASKQAPSTDTQYF. CDR3 DNA: TGTGCCAGCAAACAGGCGCCTAGCACAGATACGCAGTATTTT.

This clone was counted only a few times. The V gene is TRBV6-4, the J gene TRBJ2-1; 11 positions agree with TRBD1. V was clipped by 5 bases and J by 8 bases; unmatched bases: 11. This CDR3 is 16 amino acids long. CDR1 is MRHNA and CDR2 is SNTAGT in the germline V gene. The CDR3 DNA follows: TGTGCCAGCAGTCTGAAGGGGGGACAGGGGGGCGATGAGCAGTTCTTC. Translating gives CASSLKGGQGGDEQFF.

CDR3 residues: CASSGGRAVGELFF. The DNA of the CDR3 is TGTGCCAGCAGCGGAGGCCGAGCGGTCGGGGAGCTGTTTTTT. This chain joins TRBV3-1 (or the pseudogene TRBV3-2) and TRBJ2-2; tentative D call: TRBD2 (5 bases). V lost 5 bases and J lost 7, with 14 bases in between. The CDR3 is made up of 14 amino acids. The germline V gene has CDR1 LGHDT and CDR2 YNNKEL (reference sequence).

The chain links TRBV13 to TRBJ2-7; possibly TRBD2 for D (6 bases). The CDR3 consists of 14 residues. The ends were cut back, 5 bases at V and 0 bases at J, with 11 bases in the middle. The germline CDR1 and CDR2 sequences are PRHDT and FYEKMQ (reference sequence). The CDR3 region is CASSPGRSSYEQYF. Here the CDR3 DNA reads TGTGCCAGCAGCCCGGGGAGGAGCTCCTACGAGCAGTACTTC.

This rearrangement joins TRBV10-3 to TRBJ1-2; maybe TRBD1 (5 bases). Between the trimmed V and J ends, which lost 0 bases and 0 bases, there was a span of 8 bases. This CDR3 spans 15 amino acids. The V gene's germline CDR1 is ENHRY and CDR2 SYGVKD. The CDR3 DNA follows: TGTGCCATCAGTGAGTCTTCAGGGACTAACTATGGCTACACCTTC. This gives the protein CAISESSGTNYGYTF.

The chain recombines TRBV3-1 (or the pseudogene TRBV3-2) with TRBJ1-2, with 8 bases identical to TRBD1. J lost 3 bases, V lost 1 base, and 7 bases had no gene match. This CDR3 has 16 amino acids. Germline lookup yields CDR1 LGHDT and CDR2 YNNKEL (reference sequence). CDR3 sequence reads: CASSQGGAGGHYGYTF. CDR3 DNA sequence: TGTGCCAGCAGCCAAGGGGGGGCAGGGGGCCACTATGGCTACACCTTC.

In its sample, this clone was seen once. The chain combines TRBV7-3 with TRBJ1-1, with D unclear. V shed 8 bases and J shed 2 bases, with 6 bases lying between them. This CDR3 region has 11 residues. CDR1 is SGHTA and CDR2 is FQGTGA in the germline V gene. The CDR3 DNA is TGTGCCAGCCTCTCTAACACTGAAGCTTTCTTT. Protein sequence: CASLSNTEAFF.

The V and J genes are TRBV7-9 and TRBJ2-7; TRBD1 matches 9 bases. J was trimmed by 1 base and V by 5 bases; bases with no gene match: 9. Per the germline V gene, CDR1 is SEHNR and CDR2 is FQNEAQ (reference sequence). CDR3 length: 16 residues. Here the CDR3 DNA reads TGTGCCAGCAGCCACGATCCGGGACAGGGATCCTACGAGCAGTACTTC. Translated: CASSHDPGQGSYEQYF.